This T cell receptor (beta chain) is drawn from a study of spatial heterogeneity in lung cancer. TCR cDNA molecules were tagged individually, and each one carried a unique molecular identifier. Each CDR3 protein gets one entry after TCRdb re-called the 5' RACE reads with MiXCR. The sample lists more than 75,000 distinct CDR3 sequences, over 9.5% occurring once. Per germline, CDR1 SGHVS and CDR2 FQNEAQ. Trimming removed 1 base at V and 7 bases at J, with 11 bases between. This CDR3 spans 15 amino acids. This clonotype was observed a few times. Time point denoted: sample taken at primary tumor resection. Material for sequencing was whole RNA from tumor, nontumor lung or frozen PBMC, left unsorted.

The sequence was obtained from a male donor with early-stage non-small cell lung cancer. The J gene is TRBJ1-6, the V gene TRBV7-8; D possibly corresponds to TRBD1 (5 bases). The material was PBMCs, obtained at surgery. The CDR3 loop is CASSLVQGENSPLHF. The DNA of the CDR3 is TGTGCCAGCAGCTTAGTCCAGGGAGAAAATTCACCCCTCCACTTT. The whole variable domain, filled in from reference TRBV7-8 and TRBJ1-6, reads GAGVSQSPRYKVAKRGQDVALRCDPISGHVSLFWYQQALGQGPEFLTYFQNEAQLDKSGLPSDRFFAERPEGSVSTLKIQRTQQEDSAVYLCASSLVQGENSPLHFGNGTRLTVT.